What follows is one TCR beta chain and its context. Per germline, CDR1 MDHEN and CDR2 SYDVKM. This CDR3 spans 18 amino acids. Trimming left V 8 bases short and J 0 bases short, with 20 bases between. The source of the sample is a study of T cell changes during pregnancy in multiple sclerosis. Profiled with immunoSEQ multiplex PCR; TCRdb holds only in-frame clones, not every one. Of about 100,000 clones listed, approximately 94% are singletons. The rearrangement uses TRBV28 and TRBJ2-6; tentatively, D is TRBD2 (5 bases). The receptor was derived from a female donor with multiple sclerosis, enrolled in a pregnancy study. Sequenced material: peripheral blood, taken before pregnancy. The CDR3 sequence is CASVGPASLFSGANVLTF. In DNA form, the CDR3 reads TGTGCCAGCGTAGGGCCAGCTAGCCTTTTCTCTGGGGCCAACGTCCTGACTTTC.